The 4 T cell receptor delta chains listed next were all sequenced from one sample in a study of gamma-delta T cells after stem cell transplantation. TCRdb re-called the RT-PCR reads through CATT. The repertoire holds over a thousand delta-chain clones, with roughly 3% as singletons. The sample taken for sequencing was gamma-delta T cells. The receptors shown here come from a human donor. It is not recorded whose cells these are; they may come from a transplant donor.

Notes on this clone: A far larger clone is a single base away, which makes a read error likely. This chain links TRDV2 with TRDJ1, with D perhaps TRDD3 (5 bases). Trimming left V 1 base short and J 0 bases short, with 20 bases between. The CDR3 runs 18 residues. Looked up from germline, CDR1 is GEAIGNYY and CDR2 is EKD. The CDR3 DNA reads as TGTGCCTGTGACACGCTACGGGGGGCCTATACCCACACCGATAAACTCATCTTT. It yields the protein CACDTLRGAYTHTDKLIF.

This clone is deemed large. Other DNA sequences within the sample encode an identical CDR3. This chain uses TRDV2 with TRDJ1, with a weak D call TRDD3 (6 bases). V was trimmed by 1 base and J by 0 bases, leaving 20 bases between them. Germline V gene sequence: CDR1 GEAIGNYY, CDR2 EKD. The CDR3 length is 18 residues. CDR3 amino acids: CACDTIRGAYTHTDKLIF. The DNA of the CDR3 is TGTGCCTGTGACACGATACGGGGGGCCTATACCCACACCGATAAACTCATCTTT.

The V call is TRDV1, the J call TRDJ1; D is undetermined. The CDR3 sequence is 18 residues long. Germline lookup yields CDR1 TSWWSYY and CDR2 QGS. V lost 2 bases to trimming and J lost 3 bases, with 22 bases between them. This CDR3 reads CALGEGNERVQRADKLIF. CDR3 nucleotides: TGTGCTCTTGGGGAAGGGAATGAAAGGGTACAAAGGGCCGATAAACTCATCTTT.

This clone was seen a few times. This chain uses TRDV2 with TRDJ1, with no clear D. From germline, CDR1 is GEAIGNYY and CDR2 EKD. The CDR3 is made up of 15 amino acids. The V end lost 1 base, the J end lost 3 bases, and 14 bases lay between the germline ends. Written as DNA, the CDR3 is TGTGCCTGTGACACGGTAGGAGACTCCTCCGATAAACTCATCTTT. Its translation: CACDTVGDSSDKLIF.